This entry lists 2 T cell receptor beta chains sequenced from one sample in a study of blood T cell repertoires in COVID-19 (dated by TCRdb to about 2020). Library preparation employed the immunoSEQ multiplex PCR assay. As stored in TCRdb, this immuneACCESS dataset retains in-frame rearrangements with V and J assigned. A fraction of the clones does not appear; measured against another copy, unresolved V genes explain less than half of the discrepancy, and the remainder lacks a known reason. Across this sample there are fewer than 350,000 clones, with 80% to 90% seen only once. The biggest ten clones account for under 2.5% of the sample. Sequenced input: PBMCs or T cells enriched from blood (not recorded which). The source is a young man who had recovered from COVID-19.

The genes are TRBV9 and TRBJ1-2; weak D call: TRBD1 (6 bases). Trimming left V 0 bases short and J 3 bases short, with 15 bases between. The germline V gene encodes CDR1 SGDLS and CDR2 YYNGEE. The CDR3 is 16 amino acids. The CDR3 loop is CASSVVATGQDYGYTF. The DNA for the CDR3 is TGTGCCAGCAGCGTAGTAGCGACAGGCCAAGACTATGGCTACACCTTC.

The chain joins TRBV27 to TRBJ2-6; D perhaps matches TRBD1 (5 bases). Trimming stripped 0 bases from V and 0 bases from J, with 15 bases between. Germline values: CDR1 MNHEY, CDR2 SMNVEV (reference sequence). The CDR3 runs to 19 residues. The CDR3 region has the DNA TGTGCCAGCAGTTTATCTGTGACAGCCCAGACCTCTGGGGCCAACGTCCTGACTTTC. This codes for CASSLSVTAQTSGANVLTF.